This T cell receptor beta chain came from a study of shared clonotypes between healthy human individuals. The wider study: Donors were a couple of women and a few men aged 18 to 49. Notes on the study in general: Approximately 5% was the fraction of naive CD4 clonotypes found shared across several donors. Compared with memory subsets, naive subsets generally had larger estimated richness. Large sequencing depth failed to make sorted-subset sequencing complete, rarefaction showed.

Worth noting for this clone: Its specificity is not known.

The germline CDR1 and CDR2 sequences are SGDLS and YYNGEE. The CDR3 is 13 amino acids. The ends were cut back, 3 bases at V and 4 bases at J, with 11 bases in the middle. Terminally differentiated effector memory CD45RA+ cells were excluded by CCR7 positive selection of CD45RO-negative cells. The method was immunoSEQ multiplex PCR; TCRdb's version includes in-frame clones alone and lacks a portion of them. The table shows about 2 million clones, with roughly 94% occurring only once. The chain links TRBV9 to TRBJ2-7; a weak D match, TRBD2 (5 bases). The TCR was taken from a man younger than 35 in good health. Sequencing was carried out using naive CD8+ T cells sorted from blood. In DNA, the CDR3 is TGTGCCAGCAGCGAGGCAGGAGGATACGAGCAGTACTTC. This encodes CASSEAGGYEQYF.